This TCR beta chain was sequenced during a study of blood T cell repertoires in COVID-19. About the study: Donors in the United States, Italy and Spain gave samples during acute or convalescent COVID-19. PBMCs, B-cell-depleted T cells, or T cells provided the cDNA or gDNA that made up the material.

Germline V gene sequence: CDR1 SNHLY, CDR2 FYNNEI. The CDR3 is 12 amino acids. The V end was cut by 11 bases, the J end by 0 bases, with 10 bases between. As originally analysed: It was from reference gene primer amplification that nucleated cell counts were estimated. The table came from immunoSEQ multiplex PCR; TCRdb's copy has only in-frame clones and leaves some out. Clonal size and the V and J genes are those of that table, whereas D and trimming came from the DNA. The data contain hundreds of thousands of clones, about 90% of them seen just once; the ten biggest clones take up approximately 3.3%.

This receptor was identified in a man aged 18 to 30 with active or convalescent COVID-19. Sequenced sample: peripheral blood. The chain carries TRBV2 and TRBJ1-1; D call uncertain. DNA for the CDR3: TGTGCCGGGGAGACGGTGAACACTGAAGCTTTCTTT. This encodes CAGETVNTEAFF.